The 22 T cell receptor beta chains reported below all come from one sample, sequenced in a study of PD-L1 blockade in urothelial cancer. The data were produced by immunoSEQ multiplex PCR, yet TCRdb's version contains in-frame clones alone and is incomplete. Of more than 30,000 clones in the sample, nearly 90% were seen once. Indicated time point: peripheral blood 6 weeks after treatment start. Sequencing used PBMCs, obtained around atezolizumab (anti-PD-L1) treatment. These receptors were taken from a man older than 75 with urothelial cancer.

This clone was recorded once. The chain uses TRBV19 and TRBJ1-5; no firm D call. Germline lookup yields CDR1 LNHDA and CDR2 SQIVND (reference sequence). The CDR3 has 14 residues. Trimming took off 1 base at V and 4 bases at J, with 8 bases between the two ends. CDR3 sequence reads: CASSIVRVNQPQHF. The DNA of the CDR3 is TGTGCCAGTAGTATAGTGAGGGTAAATCAGCCCCAGCATTTT.

This sequence joins TRBV19 and TRBJ2-3; 12 bases align to TRBD2. Germline V gives CDR1 LNHDA, CDR2 SQIVND (reference sequence). This CDR3 region has 16 residues. The V and J ends lost 4 bases and 2 bases, in that order; junction bases with no gene match: 4. CDR3 amino acids: CASSRGLAGPTDTQYF. Written as DNA, the CDR3 is TGTGCCAGTAGTAGGGGACTAGCGGGTCCCACAGATACGCAGTATTTT.

The genes are TRBV18 and TRBJ2-6; 9 bases line up with TRBD1. The ends lost 2 bases at V and 2 bases at J; junction bases unmatched: 10. This CDR3 spans 19 amino acids. Germline V gene sequence: CDR1 KGHSH, CDR2 LQKENI. CDR3 sequence reads: CASSPISDRGRAGANVLTF. The CDR3 DNA reads as TGTGCCAGCTCACCAATTTCTGACAGGGGGAGAGCTGGGGCCAACGTCCTGACTTTC. Full variable domain (remainder filled in from reference TRBV18 and TRBJ2-6): NAGVMQNPRHLVRRRGQEARLRCSPMKGHSHVYWYRQLPEEGLKFMVYLQKENIIDESGMPKERFSAEFPKEGPSILRIQQVVRGDSAAYFCASSPISDRGRAGANVLTFGAGSRLTVL.

The J gene is TRBJ2-7, the V gene TRBV5-1; the match to TRBD1 covers 8 bases. The germline gives CDR1 SGHRS, CDR2 YFSETQ. J lost 2 bases, V lost 4 bases, and 5 bases had no gene match. There are 14 residues in the CDR3. CDR3 protein: CASSPPGQAYEQYF. The CDR3 DNA reads TGCGCCAGCAGCCCTCCGGGACAGGCCTACGAGCAGTACTTC.

This clone came up a few times. The genes are TRBV20-1 and TRBJ1-2, with a weak D call TRBD1 (5 bases). This CDR3 contains 11 residues. The V end was cut by 3 bases, the J end by 8 bases, with 10 bases between. Germline V lookup: CDR1 DFQATT, CDR2 SNEGSKA (reference sequence). The DNA for the CDR3 is TGCAGTGCTAGCAGGGATGGAGGCTACACCTTC. Amino acids: CSASRDGGYTF.

This rearrangement joins TRBV19 to TRBJ1-4; no clear D. Germline CDR1 reads LNHDA; CDR2 reads SQIVND (reference sequence). Trimming pared 3 bases from V and 8 bases from J, leaving 10 bases between. The CDR3 is made up of 13 amino acids. The CDR3 is CASSMDGEEKLFF. The CDR3 region has the DNA TGTGCCAGTAGTATGGATGGGGAGGAAAAACTGTTTTTT.

The chain joins TRBV7-2 to TRBJ2-1, with a tentative D call TRBD2 (6 bases). The germline V and J ends were trimmed by 5 bases and 0 bases, with 14 bases remaining between them. CDR3 length equals 16 residues. Germline V gene lookup returns CDR1 SGHTA and CDR2 FQGNSA. CDR3 sequence reads: CASSPLRESSYNEQFF. The CDR3 DNA reads TGTGCCAGCAGCCCGCTACGGGAGAGCTCCTACAATGAGCAGTTCTTC.

This clone is a singleton in its sample. V gene TRBV19 combines with J gene TRBJ2-2; unclear D gene. V lost 3 bases and J lost 7, with 6 bases in between. Germline assignment: CDR1 LNHDA and CDR2 SQIVND (reference sequence). The length of the CDR3 is 12 residues. CDR3 coding DNA: TGTGCCAGTAGTATGTTCGGCGGGGAGCTGTTTTTT. This encodes CASSMFGGELFF.

The chain recombines TRBV28 with TRBJ2-7, with a possible D match to TRBD1 (6 bases). There are 12 residues in the CDR3. Germline assignment: CDR1 MDHEN and CDR2 SYDVKM. The CDR3 sequence: CACQGQSYEQYF. The DNA of the CDR3 is TGTGCTTGCCAGGGGCAGTCATACGAGCAGTACTTC.

This clone was seen once. The J gene is TRBJ2-7, the V gene TRBV2; TRBD1 is a possible D gene (6 bases). Germline-derived CDR1 and CDR2 are SNHLY and FYNNEI. The CDR3 totals 13 residues. V lost 4 bases and J 7 bases, leaving 14 bases between the germline ends. CDR3 sequence reads: CASSGTGHGEQYF. DNA for the CDR3: TGTGCCAGCAGTGGTACAGGGCATGGAGAGCAGTACTTC.

This chain links TRBV5-1 with TRBJ1-1; maybe TRBD1 (6 bases). The ends were cut back, 1 base at V and 5 bases at J, with 9 bases in the middle. The CDR3 loop spans 13 amino acids. Germline V CDR1 and CDR2: SGHRS, YFSETQ. DNA for the CDR3: TGCGCCAGCAGCTTGCACAGGGAGACTGAAGCTTTCTTT. Translation gives CASSLHRETEAFF.

The chain uses TRBV4-2 and TRBJ2-5; D possibly corresponds to TRBD1 (6 bases). V lost 1 base, J lost 5 bases, and 11 bases lay in between. The CDR3 runs 14 residues. Germline V gene data show CDR1 as LGHNA and CDR2 as YNFKEQ. This chain's CDR3 is CASSQAGVGETQYF. CDR3 bases: TGTGCCAGCAGCCAAGCAGGGGTCGGGGAGACCCAGTACTTC.

The chain has TRBV7-8 and TRBJ2-3; 11 positions match TRBD2. V shed 5 bases, J shed 3 bases, and the junction held 4 bases outside the gene matches. This CDR3 comprises 15 residues. Germline CDR1 is SGHVS and CDR2 is FQNEAQ. CDR3 protein: CASSLGLAVTDTQYF. The CDR3, as DNA: TGTGCCAGCAGCCTGGGACTAGCGGTTACAGATACGCAGTATTTT.

This chain links TRBV10-2 with TRBJ1-5; no clear D gene. This CDR3 has 13 residues. Germline values: CDR1 WSHSY, CDR2 SAAADI. Trimming stripped 4 bases from V and 6 bases from J, with 10 bases between. The DNA of the CDR3 is TGCGCCAGCAGTGGTGCGAGTCGTCAGCCCCAGCATTTT. Protein: CASSGASRQPQHF.

CDR3 nucleotide sequence: TGTGCCAGCAGTTTCGTTGGCAGGGGCTATGGCTACACCTTC. Protein sequence: CASSFVGRGYGYTF. The rearrangement joins TRBV28 to TRBJ1-2; possible D gene TRBD1, 6 bases. CDR1 and CDR2 from the germline V gene are MDHEN and SYDVKM. This CDR3 has 14 residues. The germline V and J ends were trimmed by 3 bases and 4 bases, with 12 bases remaining between them.

The rearrangement uses TRBV4-1 and TRBJ2-3; unclear D gene. V lost 1 base and J 4 bases, leaving 9 bases between the germline ends. Germline V CDR1 and CDR2: MGHRA, YSYEKL. The CDR3 spans 14 residues. CDR3 sequence reads: CASSQAPDSDTQYF. The CDR3 DNA sequence: TGCGCCAGCAGCCAAGCTCCTGACTCAGATACGCAGTATTTT.

This clone was found once. V gene TRBV18 combines with J gene TRBJ2-3, with TRBD1 matching over 8 bases. The CDR3 runs 15 residues. Losses at the gene ends were 0 bases for V and 1 base for J; bases not matched to a gene: 0. Germline V gives CDR1 KGHSH, CDR2 LQKENI. The CDR3 DNA reads TGTGCCAGCTCACCACCGGGACAGGGCACAGATACGCAGTATTTT. Amino acid sequence: CASSPPGQGTDTQYF.

This clone was recorded once. The V call is TRBV7-7, the J call TRBJ2-4; D is uncertain. The length of the CDR3 is 9 residues. Germline-derived CDR1 and CDR2 are SSHAT and FNYEAQ (reference sequence). V lost 5 bases and J lost 15, with 8 bases in between. In nucleotides, the CDR3 is TGTGCCAGCAGCCCCCCAGGGTACTTC. Protein sequence: CASSPPGYF.

The chain links TRBV28 to TRBJ1-4; no reliable D call. V was cut by 7 bases and J by 0 bases, with 12 bases left in between. The CDR3 totals 15 residues. The germline gives CDR1 MDHEN, CDR2 SYDVKM. Here the CDR3 DNA reads TGTGCCAGCACTCACGTACCTACAACTAATGAAAAACTGTTTTTT. Translation: CASTHVPTTNEKLFF.

This clone was counted once. This rearrangement joins TRBV30 to TRBJ1-2; D is uncertain. Germline V gene sequence: CDR1 GTSNPN, CDR2 SVGIG (reference sequence). V lost 3 bases and J 4 bases, leaving 18 bases between the germline ends. The CDR3 consists of 15 residues. The DNA of the CDR3 is TGTGCCTGGAGGACCCCGGGGAGTAGCATCTATGGCTACACCTTC. Residues: CAWRTPGSSIYGYTF.

This clone was found once. The chain has TRBV5-5 and TRBJ2-5; 11 bases are shared with TRBD1. CDR1 is SGHKS, CDR2 YYEKEE, per germline (reference sequence). Losses at the gene ends were 3 bases for V and 5 bases for J; bases not matched to a gene: 3. This CDR3 spans 14 amino acids. In DNA form, the CDR3 reads TGTGCCAGCAGCTGGGGACAGGGGGGGGAGACCCAGTACTTC. This codes for CASSWGQGGETQYF.

This chain connects TRBV5-6 to TRBJ2-1; TRBD2 agrees at 12 bases. The junction had 12 bases not matched to a gene; V was cut back by 4 bases and J by 4 bases. Germline V gene lookup returns CDR1 SGHDT and CDR2 YYEEEE. This CDR3 is built from 18 residues. DNA of the CDR3: TGTGCCAGCAGCAACACCCCTTCTGGACTAGCGGGATACAATGAGCAGTTCTTC. Translation: CASSNTPSGLAGYNEQFF. Looking up the rest from reference TRBV5-6 and TRBJ2-1 gives the full variable domain: DAGVTQSPTHLIKTRGQQVTLRCSPKSGHDTVSWYQQALGQGPQFIFQYYEEEERQRGNFPDRFSGHQFPNYSSELNVNALLLGDSALYLCASSNTPSGLAGYNEQFFGPGTRLTVL.